Below are 2 T cell receptor beta chains sequenced from a single sample in a study of prognosis after radiotherapy for stage I lung cancer. Starting from genomic DNA, TCR beta CDR3 was amplified through two-round multiplex PCR. Primers specific to each TRBV and TRBJ gene were used in first-round PCR. TCRdb re-derived calls from the multiplex PCR reads in MiXCR, one entry per CDR3 protein. This sample has 20,000 to 30,000 distinct CDR3 sequences, with around 30% found just once. Sequencing used PBMCs, obtained before or after stereotactic body radiation therapy (not recorded which). The receptors shown here come from a donor older than 45 with non-small cell lung cancer.

This clonotype appeared many times. The chain is built from TRBV30 and TRBJ2-1; 9 nucleotides line up with TRBD2. This CDR3 comprises 13 residues. CDR1 is GTSNPN, CDR2 SVGIG, per germline (reference sequence). V lost 2 bases to trimming and J lost 9 bases; unmatched junction nucleotides: 5. CDR3 DNA: TGTGCCTGGAGTAAGTCTAGCGGGACTGAGCAGTTCTTC. As protein: CAWSKSSGTEQFF.

The sample holds many counts of this clonotype. J is TRBJ2-1 and V is TRBV11-2; 9 nucleotides align to TRBD1. CDR3 length: 17 amino acids. Trimming cost V 5 bases and J 6 bases; bases outside gene matches: 14. The germline V gene encodes CDR1 SGHAT and CDR2 FQNNGV. For the CDR3, the DNA is TGTGCCAGCAGCCTCCACCCAGGGACAGGGACGTTCAATGAGCAGTTCTTC. This translates into CASSLHPGTGTFNEQFF.